This T cell receptor (beta chain) was retrieved from a study of T cells after yellow fever vaccination. Study-wide points: Most clones from primary vaccination resurfaced after the booster (about 96% CD4, approximately 88% CD8). Contaminating bulk clonotypes could be abundant in FACS-sorted repertoires.

UMIs and a universal primer site were added when TCR cDNA was made by 5'RACE template switching. In TCRdb, the 5' RACE reads were re-called with MiXCR into one record per CDR3 protein. The sample holds about 340,000 distinct CDR3 sequences, 8% to 10% seen once. In germline, CDR1 is DFQATT, CDR2 SNEGSKA (reference sequence). J gave up 3 bases and V 6 bases, and 4 bases lay outside the gene matches. This CDR3 contains 13 residues. Points on this clonotype: Its cognate antigen is unknown.

The receptor was derived from a man between 18 and 29 years old who received the YFV17D yellow fever vaccine. V is TRBV20-1 and J is TRBJ1-1; 10 nucleotides match TRBD1. The sequenced sample was PBMCs, obtained on the day of the first yellow fever vaccination. CDR3 protein: CSAPGTGDTEAFF. The CDR3, as DNA: TGCAGTGCCCCTGGGACAGGGGACACTGAAGCTTTCTTT.